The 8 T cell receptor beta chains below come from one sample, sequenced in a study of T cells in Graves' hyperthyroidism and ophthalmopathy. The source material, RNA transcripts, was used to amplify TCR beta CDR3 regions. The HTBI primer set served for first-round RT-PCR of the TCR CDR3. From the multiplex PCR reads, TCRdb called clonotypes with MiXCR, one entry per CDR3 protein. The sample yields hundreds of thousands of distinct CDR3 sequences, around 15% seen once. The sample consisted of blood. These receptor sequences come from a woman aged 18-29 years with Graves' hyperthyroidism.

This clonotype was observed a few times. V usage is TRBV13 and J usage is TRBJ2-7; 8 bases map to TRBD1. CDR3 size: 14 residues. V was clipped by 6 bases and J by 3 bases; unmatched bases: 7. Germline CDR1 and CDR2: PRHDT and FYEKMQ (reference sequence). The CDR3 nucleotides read TGTGCCAGCAGTTCGGACAGGGCTGACTACGAGCAGTACTTC. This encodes CASSSDRADYEQYF.

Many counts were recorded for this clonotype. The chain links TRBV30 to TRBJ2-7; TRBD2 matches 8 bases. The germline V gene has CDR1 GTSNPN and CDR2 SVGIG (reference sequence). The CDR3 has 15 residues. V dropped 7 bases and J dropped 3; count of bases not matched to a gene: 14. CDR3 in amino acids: CAFYKATSEIYEQYF. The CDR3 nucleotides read TGTGCCTTTTATAAGGCGACTAGCGAAATCTACGAGCAGTACTTC. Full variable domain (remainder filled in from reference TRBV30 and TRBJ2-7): SQTIHQWPATLVQPVGSPLSLECTVEGTSNPNLYWYRQAAGRGLQLLFYSVGIGQISSEVPQNLSASRPQDRQFILSSKKLLLSDSGFYLCAFYKATSEIYEQYFGPGTRLTVT.

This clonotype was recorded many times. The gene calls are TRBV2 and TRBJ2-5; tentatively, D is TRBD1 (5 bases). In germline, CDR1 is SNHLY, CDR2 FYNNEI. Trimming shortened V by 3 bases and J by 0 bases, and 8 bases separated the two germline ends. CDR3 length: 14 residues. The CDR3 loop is CASSETDNQETQYF. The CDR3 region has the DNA TGTGCCAGCAGTGAGACGGACAACCAAGAGACCCAGTACTTC.

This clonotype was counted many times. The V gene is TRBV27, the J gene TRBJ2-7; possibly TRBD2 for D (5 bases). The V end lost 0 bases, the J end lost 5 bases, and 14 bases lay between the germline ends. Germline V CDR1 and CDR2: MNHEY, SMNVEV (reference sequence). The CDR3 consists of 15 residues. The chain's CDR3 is CASSLSPGLLDEQYF. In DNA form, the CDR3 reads TGTGCCAGCAGTTTATCCCCGGGGTTGTTGGACGAGCAGTACTTC.

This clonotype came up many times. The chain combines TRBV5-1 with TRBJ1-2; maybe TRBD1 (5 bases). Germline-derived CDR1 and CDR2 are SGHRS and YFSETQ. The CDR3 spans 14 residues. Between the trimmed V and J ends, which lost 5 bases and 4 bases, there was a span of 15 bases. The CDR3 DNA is TGCGCCAGCAGTCCCGGCCGGGGGACCTATGGCTACACCTTC. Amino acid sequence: CASSPGRGTYGYTF. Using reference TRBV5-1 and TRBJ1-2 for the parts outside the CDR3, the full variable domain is KAGVTQTPRYLIKTRGQQVTLSCSPISGHRSVSWYQQTPGQGLQFLFEYFSETQRNKGNFPGRFSGRQFSNSRSEMNVSTLELGDSALYLCASSPGRGTYGYTFGSGTRLTVV.

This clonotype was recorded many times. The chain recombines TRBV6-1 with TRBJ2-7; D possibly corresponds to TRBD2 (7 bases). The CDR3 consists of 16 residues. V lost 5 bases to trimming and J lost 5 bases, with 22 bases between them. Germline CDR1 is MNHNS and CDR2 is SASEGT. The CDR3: CASSWEGGLPINEQYF. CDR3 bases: TGTGCCAGCAGTTGGGAGGGGGGACTACCGATCAACGAGCAGTACTTC.

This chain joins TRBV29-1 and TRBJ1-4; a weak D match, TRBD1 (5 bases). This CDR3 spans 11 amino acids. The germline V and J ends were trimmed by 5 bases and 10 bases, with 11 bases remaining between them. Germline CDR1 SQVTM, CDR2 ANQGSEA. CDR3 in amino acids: CSVPAGGKLFF. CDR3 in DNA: TGCAGCGTTCCTGCGGGGGGAAAACTGTTTTTT. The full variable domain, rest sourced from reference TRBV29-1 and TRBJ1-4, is SAVISQKPSRDICQRGTSLTIQCQVDSQVTMMFWYRQQPGQSLTLIATANQGSEATYESGFVIDKFPISRPNLTFSTLTVSNMSPEDSSIYLCSVPAGGKLFFGSGTQLSVL.

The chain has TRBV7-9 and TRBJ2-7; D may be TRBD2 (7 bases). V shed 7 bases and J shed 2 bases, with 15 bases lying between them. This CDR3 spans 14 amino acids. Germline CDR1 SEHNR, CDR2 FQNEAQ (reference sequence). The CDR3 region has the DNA TGTGCCAGCAACCCAGCGGGACATACCTACGAGCAGTACTTC. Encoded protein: CASNPAGHTYEQYF.